The 25 T cell receptor beta chains given below trace back to one sample, sequenced in a study of spatial heterogeneity in lung cancer. Each CDR3 protein is one row after TCRdb ran MiXCR on the 5' RACE reads. Here the sample spans some 15,000 distinct CDR3 sequences, 10% to 12% being singletons. As to time point: sample taken at primary tumor resection. Tumor, nontumor lung or frozen PBMC supplied whole RNA, sequenced without sorting. Sequenced material: PBMCs, taken at surgery. These receptors all stem from a female donor with early-stage non-small cell lung cancer.

Many counts were recorded for this clonotype. The chain employs TRBV7-6 and TRBJ1-1; possibly TRBD1 for D (5 bases). The V gene's germline CDR1 is SGHVS and CDR2 FNYEAQ. Deletions cut 5 bases from V and 0 bases from J, with 7 bases between. The CDR3 is 13 residues long. The DNA for the CDR3 is TGTGCCAGCAGCCCGACAGTGAACACTGAAGCTTTCTTT. Translating gives CASSPTVNTEAFF.

This clonotype is labeled as medium-sized. CDR3 sequence reads: CSARDPGRGNMDTQYF. CDR3 nucleotide sequence: TGCAGTGCTAGAGATCCGGGCAGGGGGAATATGGATACGCAGTATTTT. The chain employs TRBV20-1 and TRBJ2-3; 7 bases map to TRBD1. Trimming took 0 bases from V and 6 from J; bases not matched to a gene: 12. This CDR3 is 16 amino acids long. Germline-derived CDR1 and CDR2 are DFQATT and SNEGSKA (reference sequence).

Turning to this clonotype: A much larger clone differs by one base, so this may be a read error. This rearrangement joins TRBV6-1 to TRBJ1-5; perhaps TRBD1 as D (6 bases). Germline loops: CDR1 MNHNS, CDR2 SASEGT. Deletions cut 3 bases from V and 2 bases from J, with 11 bases between. This CDR3 comprises 15 residues. Here the CDR3 reads CASSDSRQGNQPQHF. In DNA, the CDR3 is TGTGCCAGCAGTGACTCACGACAGGGCAATCAGCCCCAGCATTTT.

This clonotype has at least ten counts. The rearrangement links TRBV7-2 to TRBJ2-7, with 9 bases matching TRBD2. With 5 bases clipped from V and 3 bases from J, the junction kept 5 bases outside the gene matches. The CDR3 totals 14 residues. Germline CDR1 is SGHTA and CDR2 is FQGNSA. In DNA form, the CDR3 reads TGTGCCAGCAGCCCACGGCGGGGGGGCTACGAGCAGTACTTC. It translates to CASSPRRGGYEQYF.

Many counts were recorded for this clonotype. This chain links TRBV3-1 with TRBJ2-2; a weak D match, TRBD2 (6 bases). V lost 3 bases to trimming and J lost 2 bases, with 13 bases between them. CDR1 is LGHDT, CDR2 YNNKEL, per germline (reference sequence). The CDR3 runs to 16 residues. The CDR3 sequence is CASSQKGGSNTGELFF. The DNA for the CDR3 is TGTGCCAGCAGCCAGAAGGGAGGCAGTAACACCGGGGAGCTGTTTTTT.

This clonotype was recorded at least ten times. The rearrangement joins TRBV11-2 to TRBJ1-2, with 10 positions matching TRBD1. The length of the CDR3 is 15 residues. V trimming: 2 bases; J trimming: 5 bases; junction bases outside the gene matches: 5. Looked up from germline, CDR1 is SGHAT and CDR2 is FQNNGV. Written as DNA, the CDR3 is TGTGCCAGCAGCTTACCTCGGGACAGGGGATATGGCTACACCTTC. It encodes CASSLPRDRGYGYTF.

This clonotype was seen ten or more times. This chain links TRBV12-5 with TRBJ1-6, with D perhaps TRBD1 (6 bases). The V and J ends lost 9 bases and 5 bases respectively, with 14 bases between them. This CDR3 is 14 amino acids long. The germline gives CDR1 LGHNT, CDR2 FRNRAP. CDR3 nucleotide sequence: TGTGCTAGCTCCGCAGGGGCGGATAATTCACCCCTCCACTTT. Translated: CASSAGADNSPLHF.

In the case of this clonotype: One base away lies a much larger clone, so this may be a sequencing read error. The chain combines TRBV29-1 with TRBJ1-1; 10 positions match TRBD1. The trim removed 7 bases at V and 3 bases at J, leaving 11 bases unmatched. The CDR3 runs to 15 residues. The germline CDR1 and CDR2 sequences are SQVTM and ANQGSEA. The CDR3 reads CSASGTGAGDTEAFF. The DNA of the CDR3 is TGCAGCGCTTCCGGGACAGGGGCAGGGGACACTGAAGCTTTCTTT. The full variable domain, with the rest looked up from reference TRBV29-1 and TRBJ1-1, is SAVISQKPSRDICQRGTSLTIQCQVDSQVTMMFWYRQQPGQSLTLIATANQGSEATYESGFVIDKFPISRPNLTFSTLTVSNMSPEDSSIYLCSASGTGAGDTEAFFGQGTRLTVV.

This clonotype came up many times. The chain has TRBV3-1 and TRBJ2-7; 8 nucleotides line up with TRBD1. The CDR3 has 16 amino acids. From germline, CDR1 is LGHDT and CDR2 YNNKEL (reference sequence). J gave up 7 bases and V 5 bases, and 16 bases lay outside the gene matches. The CDR3 loop is CASSTRRQGNGREQYF. The CDR3 coding sequence is TGTGCCAGCAGCACCCGTAGACAGGGGAATGGGAGAGAGCAGTACTTC.

In its sample, this clonotype was seen many times. V is TRBV5-5 and J is TRBJ2-1; D not certain. The germline V and J ends were trimmed by 0 bases and 5 bases, with 3 bases remaining between them. This CDR3 is 12 amino acids long. The germline V gene has CDR1 SGHKS and CDR2 YYEKEE (reference sequence). CDR3 sequence: CASSLGDNEQFF. CDR3 DNA sequence: TGTGCCAGCAGCTTGGGAGACAATGAGCAGTTCTTC.

This clonotype has ten or more counts. This chain links TRBV5-6 with TRBJ1-1, with a possible D match to TRBD1 (6 bases). Germline V gives CDR1 SGHDT, CDR2 YYEEEE. The V and J ends lost 0 bases and 5 bases respectively, with 17 bases between them. This CDR3 region has 16 residues. The CDR3 DNA reads as TGTGCCAGCAGCTTGGTCCGCGCCAGGGGTCGAACTGAAGCTTTCTTT. It translates to CASSLVRARGRTEAFF.

By proportion, this clonotype is medium-sized. The chain links TRBV19 to TRBJ1-4, with 9 positions matching TRBD1. From germline, CDR1 is LNHDA and CDR2 SQIVND (reference sequence). There are 15 residues in the CDR3. Trimming at V came to 5 bases and at J to 8 bases, leaving 9 bases not matched to a gene. CDR3 nucleotide sequence: TGTGCCAGTAGTGCCCTAGGGACAGGGAACGAAAAACTGTTTTTT. Its translation: CASSALGTGNEKLFF.

This clonotype was seen ten or more times. The V gene is TRBV28, the J gene TRBJ1-5; D not certain. Germline V CDR1 and CDR2: MDHEN, SYDVKM. V shed 5 bases and J shed 2 bases, with 7 bases lying between them. The CDR3 runs to 13 residues. As DNA, the CDR3 is TGTGCCAGCAGTCCTATACGCAATCAGCCCCAGCATTTT. As protein: CASSPIRNQPQHF.

Ten or more counts support this clonotype. The J gene is TRBJ1-2, the V gene TRBV7-2; no definite D call. The CDR3 totals 14 residues. V was trimmed by 5 bases and J by 0 bases, leaving 10 bases between them. Germline V gene data show CDR1 as SGHTA and CDR2 as FQGNSA. CDR3 sequence reads: CASSPQASNYGYTF. For the CDR3, the DNA is TGTGCCAGCAGCCCCCAGGCCTCTAACTATGGCTACACCTTC.

This clonotype was counted at least ten times. The V call is TRBV9, the J call TRBJ2-5; no clear D gene. The CDR3 has 14 amino acids. V was cut by 4 bases and J by 1 base, with 11 bases left in between. Germline V gene lookup returns CDR1 SGDLS and CDR2 YYNGEE. CDR3 coding DNA: TGTGCCAGCAGCCTCTCGCCCCTCCAAGAGACCCAGTACTTC. This sequence encodes CASSLSPLQETQYF.

This clonotype was found many times. CDR3 nucleotide sequence: TGTGCCAGTAGCACCACGGTCAGATCTAACTATGGCTACACCTTC. Amino acids: CASSTTVRSNYGYTF. The chain has TRBV19 and TRBJ1-2; D not certain. Germline CDR1 and CDR2: LNHDA and SQIVND (reference sequence). Between the trimmed V and J ends, which lost 6 bases and 0 bases, there was a span of 14 bases. The CDR3 covers 15 residues.

This rearrangement joins TRBV28 to TRBJ1-5; D is undetermined. The ends were cut back, 6 bases at V and 1 base at J, with 16 bases in the middle. The CDR3 consists of 16 residues. Germline lookup yields CDR1 MDHEN and CDR2 SYDVKM. Here the CDR3 reads CASRDVVPLSNQPQHF. The CDR3 DNA sequence: TGTGCCAGCAGGGACGTTGTCCCTCTGAGCAATCAGCCCCAGCATTTT.

This clonotype was recorded many times. The rearrangement uses TRBV19 and TRBJ1-1; unclear D gene. Deletions cut 5 bases from V and 2 bases from J, with 9 bases between. Germline loops: CDR1 LNHDA, CDR2 SQIVND (reference sequence). The CDR3 sequence is 13 residues long. In DNA, the CDR3 is TGTGCCAGTAGTGTACAGAGAAACACTGAAGCTTTCTTT. Translation: CASSVQRNTEAFF. Full variable domain (remainder filled in from reference TRBV19 and TRBJ1-1): DGGITQSPKYLFRKEGQNVTLSCEQNLNHDAMYWYRQDPGQGLRLIYYSQIVNDFQKGDIAEGYSVSREKKESFPLTVTSAQKNPTAFYLCASSVQRNTEAFFGQGTRLTVV.

The table lists this clonotype with many counts. The rearrangement joins TRBV11-2 to TRBJ2-7; D is perhaps TRBD1 (6 bases). The CDR3 is 12 amino acids. Germline V CDR1 and CDR2: SGHAT, FQNNGV. The germline V and J ends were trimmed by 6 bases and 3 bases, with 9 bases remaining between them. The CDR3 region has the DNA TGTGCCAGCAGAACAGGGTACTACGAGCAGTACTTC. Encoded protein: CASRTGYYEQYF.

This clonotype was seen many times. The gene calls are TRBV7-2 and TRBJ2-5, with TRBD2 matching over 8 bases. Germline trimming cut 1 base from V and 3 bases from J; bases unmatched to any gene: 4. The germline V gene encodes CDR1 SGHTA and CDR2 FQGNSA. The CDR3 has 15 residues. CDR3 sequence (DNA): TGTGCCAGCAGCTTAGGAGGTAGCGGGGAAGAGACCCAGTACTTC. It codes for CASSLGGSGEETQYF.

This clonotype is labeled as medium-sized (0.01 to 0.1%). V gene TRBV7-2 combines with J gene TRBJ1-5; 8 nucleotides align to TRBD1. CDR3 length: 14 residues. V dropped 5 bases and J dropped 2; count of bases not matched to a gene: 2. Germline values: CDR1 SGHTA, CDR2 FQGNSA. CDR3 sequence: CASSPTGGNQPQHF. CDR3 nucleotides: TGTGCCAGCAGCCCGACAGGGGGCAATCAGCCCCAGCATTTT.

This clonotype has only a few counts. J is TRBJ2-7 and V is TRBV19; D perhaps matches TRBD1 (6 bases). The CDR3 totals 14 residues. Germline values: CDR1 LNHDA, CDR2 SQIVND (reference sequence). V shed 4 bases and J shed 6 bases, with 16 bases lying between them. The CDR3 sequence is CASSTPDRSPEQYF. CDR3 DNA sequence: TGTGCCAGTAGTACACCCGACAGGTCCCCCGAGCAGTACTTC.

Concerning this clonotype: Possible read error: a much larger clone is one base away. The chain carries TRBV14 and TRBJ1-2; 7 bases align to TRBD1. Unmatched junction bases numbered 6, after V lost 8 bases and J lost 3 bases. This CDR3 is built from 13 residues. Germline CDR1 and CDR2: SGHDN and FVKESK. The CDR3, as DNA: TGTGCCAGCGGCCCCGACAGGGACTATGGCTACACCTTC. It codes for CASGPDRDYGYTF.

In this sample, this clonotype turned up a few times. The V gene is TRBV6-5, the J gene TRBJ2-5, with 10 bases lining up with TRBD2. V shed 2 bases, J shed 5 bases, and the junction held 8 bases outside the gene matches. CDR3 length equals 16 residues. Germline CDR1 and CDR2: MNHEY and SVGAGI. This chain's CDR3 is CASSYLPAGGRETQYF. CDR3 bases: TGTGCCAGCAGTTACCTCCCAGCGGGGGGGCGGGAGACCCAGTACTTC.

In its sample, this clonotype was seen many times. The chain is built from TRBV9 and TRBJ1-4; maybe TRBD1 (5 bases). The CDR3 runs 16 residues. V lost 1 base, J lost 0 bases, and 10 bases lay in between. Per germline, CDR1 SGDLS and CDR2 YYNGEE. The CDR3 nucleotides read TGTGCCAGCAGCGTACAGGGAGTTGCAACTAATGAAAAACTGTTTTTT. Encoded protein: CASSVQGVATNEKLFF.